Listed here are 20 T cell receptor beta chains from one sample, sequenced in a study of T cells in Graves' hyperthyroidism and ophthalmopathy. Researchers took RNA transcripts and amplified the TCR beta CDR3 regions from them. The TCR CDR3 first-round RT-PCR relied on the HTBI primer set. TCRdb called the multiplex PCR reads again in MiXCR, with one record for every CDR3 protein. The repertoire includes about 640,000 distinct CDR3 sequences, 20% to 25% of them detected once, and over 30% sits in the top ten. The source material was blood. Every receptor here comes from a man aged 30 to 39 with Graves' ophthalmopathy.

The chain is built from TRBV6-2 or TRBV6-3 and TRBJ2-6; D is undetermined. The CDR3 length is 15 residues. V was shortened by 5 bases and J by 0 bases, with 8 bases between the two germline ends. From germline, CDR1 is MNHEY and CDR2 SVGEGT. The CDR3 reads CASSPQASGANVLTF. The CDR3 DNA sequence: TGTGCCAGCAGTCCTCAGGCCTCTGGGGCCAACGTCCTGACTTTC.

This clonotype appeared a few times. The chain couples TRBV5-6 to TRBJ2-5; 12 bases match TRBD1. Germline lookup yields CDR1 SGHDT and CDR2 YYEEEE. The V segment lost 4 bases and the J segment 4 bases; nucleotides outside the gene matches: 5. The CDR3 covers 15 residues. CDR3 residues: CASSRGQGAGETQYF. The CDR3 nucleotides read TGTGCCAGCAGCCGGGGACAGGGGGCCGGAGAGACCCAGTACTTC.

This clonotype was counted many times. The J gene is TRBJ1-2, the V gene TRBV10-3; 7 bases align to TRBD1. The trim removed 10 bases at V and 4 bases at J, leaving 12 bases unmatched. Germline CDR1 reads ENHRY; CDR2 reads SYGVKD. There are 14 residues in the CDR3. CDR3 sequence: CATGGGQSSYGYTF. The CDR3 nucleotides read TGTGCCACGGGAGGGGGACAGTCCTCCTATGGCTACACCTTC.

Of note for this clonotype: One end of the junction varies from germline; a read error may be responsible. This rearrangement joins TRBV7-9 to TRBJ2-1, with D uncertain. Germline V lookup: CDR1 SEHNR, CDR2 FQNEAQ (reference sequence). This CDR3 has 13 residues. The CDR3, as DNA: TGTGCCAGCAGCTTGCGGCAGTACAATGAGCAGTCCTTC. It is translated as CASSLRQYNEQSF.

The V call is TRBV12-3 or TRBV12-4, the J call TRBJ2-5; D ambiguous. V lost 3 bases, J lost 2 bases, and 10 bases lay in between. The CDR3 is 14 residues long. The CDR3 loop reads CASSFASVQETQYF. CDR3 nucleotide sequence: TGTGCCAGCAGTTTTGCCAGCGTACAAGAGACCCAGTACTTC.

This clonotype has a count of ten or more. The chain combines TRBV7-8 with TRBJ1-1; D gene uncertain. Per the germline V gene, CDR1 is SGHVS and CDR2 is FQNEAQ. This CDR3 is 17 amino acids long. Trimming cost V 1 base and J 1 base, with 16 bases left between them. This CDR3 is CASSLGARLHSNTEAFF. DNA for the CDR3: TGTGCCAGCAGCTTAGGGGCACGACTTCACTCGAACACTGAAGCTTTCTTT.

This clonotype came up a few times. The CDR3 sequence is CASSSGTANQETQYF. The CDR3, as DNA: TGTGCCAGCAGCTCCGGGACGGCGAACCAAGAGACCCAGTACTTC. The chain is built from TRBV11-2 and TRBJ2-5; D is tentatively TRBD1 or TRBD2 (5 bases each). With 4 bases removed from V and 0 bases from J, the gap between germline ends came to 12 bases. CDR1 is SGHAT, CDR2 FQNNGV, per germline. The CDR3 consists of 15 residues. Based on the CDR3 plus reference TRBV11-2 and TRBJ2-5, the full variable domain is EAGVAQSPRYKIIEKRQSVAFWCNPISGHATLYWYQQILGQGPKLLIQFQNNGVVDDSQLPKDRFSAERLKGVDSTLKIQPAKLEDSAVYLCASSSGTANQETQYFGPGTRLLVL.

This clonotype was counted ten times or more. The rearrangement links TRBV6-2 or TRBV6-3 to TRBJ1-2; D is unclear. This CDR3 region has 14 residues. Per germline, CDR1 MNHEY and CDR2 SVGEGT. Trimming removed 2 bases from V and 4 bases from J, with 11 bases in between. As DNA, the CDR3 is TGTGCCAGCAGTTACCAGTTCCACTCCTATGGCTACACCTTC. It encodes CASSYQFHSYGYTF.

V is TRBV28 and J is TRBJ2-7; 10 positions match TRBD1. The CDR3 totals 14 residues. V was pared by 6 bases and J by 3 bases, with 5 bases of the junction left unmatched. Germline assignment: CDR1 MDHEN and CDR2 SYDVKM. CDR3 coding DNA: TGTGCCAGCAGGACAGGGGGCGCGCGCTACGAGCAGTACTTC. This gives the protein CASRTGGARYEQYF. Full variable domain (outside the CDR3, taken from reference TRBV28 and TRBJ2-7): DVKVTQSSRYLVKRTGEKVFLECVQDMDHENMFWYRQDPGLGLRLIYFSYDVKMKEKGDIPEGYSVSREKKERFSLILESASTNQTSMYLCASRTGGARYEQYFGPGTRLTVT.

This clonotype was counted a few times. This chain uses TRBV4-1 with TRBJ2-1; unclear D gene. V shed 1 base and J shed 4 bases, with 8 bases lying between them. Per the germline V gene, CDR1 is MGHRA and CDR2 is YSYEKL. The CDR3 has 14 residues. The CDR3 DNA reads TGCGCCAGCAGCCAAGCCCAACAGTACAATGAGCAGTTCTTC. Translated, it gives CASSQAQQYNEQFF.

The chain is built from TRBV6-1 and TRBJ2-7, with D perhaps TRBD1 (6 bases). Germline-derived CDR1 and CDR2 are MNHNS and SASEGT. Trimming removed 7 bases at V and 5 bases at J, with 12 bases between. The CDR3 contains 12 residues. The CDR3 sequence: CASILQGHEQYF. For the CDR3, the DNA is TGTGCCAGCATCCTACAGGGCCACGAGCAGTACTTC.

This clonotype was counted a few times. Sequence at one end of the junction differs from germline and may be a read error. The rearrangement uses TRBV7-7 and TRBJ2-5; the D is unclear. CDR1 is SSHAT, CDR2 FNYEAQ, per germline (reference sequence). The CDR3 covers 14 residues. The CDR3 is CASSLDGFQETQYF. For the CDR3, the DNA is TGTGCTAGCAGCTTAGACGGATTCCAAGAGACCCAGTACTTC.

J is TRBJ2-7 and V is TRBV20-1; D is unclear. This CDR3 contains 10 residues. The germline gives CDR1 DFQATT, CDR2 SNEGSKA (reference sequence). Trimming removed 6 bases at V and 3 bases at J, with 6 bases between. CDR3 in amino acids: CSAVDYEQYF. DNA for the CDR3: TGCAGTGCAGTGGACTACGAGCAGTACTTC.

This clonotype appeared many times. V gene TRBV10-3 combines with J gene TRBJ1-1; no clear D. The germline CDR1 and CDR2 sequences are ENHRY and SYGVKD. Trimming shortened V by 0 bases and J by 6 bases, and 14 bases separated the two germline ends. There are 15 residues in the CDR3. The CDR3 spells CAISESGRRLSEAFF. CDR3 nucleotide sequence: TGTGCCATCAGTGAGTCTGGCAGAAGGCTATCTGAAGCTTTCTTT.

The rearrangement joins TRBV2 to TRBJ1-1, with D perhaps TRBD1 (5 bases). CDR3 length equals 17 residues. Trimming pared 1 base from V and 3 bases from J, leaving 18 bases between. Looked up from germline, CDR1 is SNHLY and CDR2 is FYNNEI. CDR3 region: CASSEGPSGRVHTEAFF. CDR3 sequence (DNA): TGTGCCAGCAGTGAAGGGCCTTCGGGCAGGGTCCACACTGAAGCTTTCTTT.

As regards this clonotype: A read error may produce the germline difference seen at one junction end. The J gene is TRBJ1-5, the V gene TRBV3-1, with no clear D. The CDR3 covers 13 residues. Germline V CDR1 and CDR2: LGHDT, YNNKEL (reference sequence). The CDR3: CAGSQGGNQPQHF. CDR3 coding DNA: TGTGCCGGCAGCCAAGGTGGCAATCAGCCCCAGCATTTT.

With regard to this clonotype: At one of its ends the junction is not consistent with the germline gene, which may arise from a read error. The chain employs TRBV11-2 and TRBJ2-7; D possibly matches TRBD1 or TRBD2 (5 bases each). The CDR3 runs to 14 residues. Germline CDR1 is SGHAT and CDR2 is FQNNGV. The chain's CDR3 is CASSQEGSGYEQYF. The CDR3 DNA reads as TGCGCCAGCAGCCAAGAGGGGAGCGGTTACGAGCAGTACTTC.

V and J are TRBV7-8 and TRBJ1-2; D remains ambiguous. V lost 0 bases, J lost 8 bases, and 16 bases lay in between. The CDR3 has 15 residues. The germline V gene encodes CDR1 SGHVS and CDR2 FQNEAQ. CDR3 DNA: TGTGCCAGCAGCTTAGCGGCGGGGAAGGTGGGCGGCTACACCTTC. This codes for CASSLAAGKVGGYTF.

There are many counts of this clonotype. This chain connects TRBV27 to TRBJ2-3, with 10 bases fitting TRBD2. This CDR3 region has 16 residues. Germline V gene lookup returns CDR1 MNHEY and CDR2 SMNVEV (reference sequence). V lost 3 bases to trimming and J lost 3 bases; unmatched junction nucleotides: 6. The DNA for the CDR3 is TGTGCCAGCAGTTTCGGAGCGGGAGGGGGGACAGATACGCAGTATTTT. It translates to CASSFGAGGGTDTQYF.

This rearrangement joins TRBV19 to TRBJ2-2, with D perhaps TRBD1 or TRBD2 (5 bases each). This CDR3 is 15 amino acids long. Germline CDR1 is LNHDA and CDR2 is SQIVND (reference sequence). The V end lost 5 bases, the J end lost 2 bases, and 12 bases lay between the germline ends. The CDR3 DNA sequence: TGTGCCAGTAGTTCCGGGACCCCTAACACCGGGGAGCTGTTTTTT. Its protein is CASSSGTPNTGELFF. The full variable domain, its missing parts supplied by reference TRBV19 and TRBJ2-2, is DGGITQSPKYLFRKEGQNVTLSCEQNLNHDAMYWYRQDPGQGLRLIYYSQIVNDFQKGDIAEGYSVSREKKESFPLTVTSAQKNPTAFYLCASSSGTPNTGELFFGEGSRLTVL.